This T cell receptor beta chain was captured in a study of high-grade serous ovarian cancer treatment subgroups. General study results and limits: Bulk tumor TCR sequencing gave no spatial information.

Tumor samples were obtained before definitive surgery or chemotherapy. As to this clone: Its antigen remains unidentified.

Clones were sequenced by immunoSEQ multiplex PCR, and TCRdb holds only the in-frame ones, with some missing. This table holds some 27,000 clones, around 84% found once. The sample comprised tumor tissue. This clonotype was obtained from a human donor with high-grade serous ovarian cancer.

The CDR3, as DNA: TGTGCCAGTAGTATTTCCGGCTATCAAGACCAGCCCCAGCATTTT. Its translation is CASSISGYQDQPQHF. The chain is built from TRBV19 and TRBJ1-5; D ambiguous. Germline CDR1 reads LNHDA; CDR2 reads SQIVND (reference sequence). With 3 bases removed from V and 7 bases from J, the gap between germline ends came to 16 bases. The CDR3 runs to 15 residues.